This T cell receptor beta chain came from a study of cytotoxic CD8 clonotypes in ibrutinib-treated CLL. Turning to the study itself: Sequenced samples delivered averages of roughly 260,000 productive templates and roughly 100,000 productive rearrangements. Study conclusions and caveats: The public clonotypes identified were infrequent and showed contraction or stability on treatment. At the start, clonality exceeded age-matched healthy donors and followed circulating CD8+ T-cell counts.

Regarding this clone: What it binds is unknown.

The assay was immunoSEQ multiplex PCR, and TCRdb's table has in-frame clones only and misses some. The sample holds 95,000 to 100,000 clones, approximately 82% seen once. This material consisted of PBMCs, taken after 12 months of ibrutinib treatment. The receptor comes from a human donor with chronic lymphocytic leukemia.

CDR3 coding DNA: TGTGCCAGCAGCCAAGAGTGGCGGGGGGCCCGCAATGAGCAGTTCTTC. Its translation: CASSQEWRGARNEQFF. The rearrangement joins TRBV4-2 to TRBJ2-1; TRBD2 matches 8 bases. This CDR3 comprises 16 residues. Germline values: CDR1 LGHNA, CDR2 YNFKEQ. Trimming cost V 0 bases and J 6 bases; bases outside gene matches: 7.